The T cell receptor beta chain under discussion was sequenced for a study of a mutant IDH1 vaccine in newly diagnosed glioma. Looking at the study overall: Of treated patients, approximately 62% were men and about 38% women, averaging about 40 years.

Sample time point: week 35, safety follow-up. All doses held 300 ug of mutant IDH1 20-mer peptide, with topical imiquimod. In weeks 1, 3, 5, 7, 11, 15, 19 and 23, patients were vaccinated. The donors had new WHO grade 3 or 4 astrocytomas; these were IDH1-mutant and ATRX-lost. Unmatched junction bases numbered 5, after V lost 0 bases and J lost 8 bases. Germline V lookup: CDR1 SGDLS, CDR2 YYNGEE. The CDR3 runs 15 residues. As to this clone: Its target is unknown.

Data came from immunoSEQ multiplex PCR; TCRdb stores just in-frame clones and leaves some out. Of around 60,000 clones in the sample, roughly 79% are singletons; the top ten hold approximately 5%. The V call is TRBV9, the J call TRBJ1-4; 9 nucleotides agree with TRBD1. This TCR came from a man between 40 and 49 years old with glioma. This material consisted of PBMCs, taken from a glioma patient whose treatment included an IDH1 peptide vaccine. The CDR3 region is CASSVARTGVEKLFF. DNA for the CDR3: TGTGCCAGCAGCGTAGCTAGGACAGGGGTGGAAAAACTGTTTTTT.